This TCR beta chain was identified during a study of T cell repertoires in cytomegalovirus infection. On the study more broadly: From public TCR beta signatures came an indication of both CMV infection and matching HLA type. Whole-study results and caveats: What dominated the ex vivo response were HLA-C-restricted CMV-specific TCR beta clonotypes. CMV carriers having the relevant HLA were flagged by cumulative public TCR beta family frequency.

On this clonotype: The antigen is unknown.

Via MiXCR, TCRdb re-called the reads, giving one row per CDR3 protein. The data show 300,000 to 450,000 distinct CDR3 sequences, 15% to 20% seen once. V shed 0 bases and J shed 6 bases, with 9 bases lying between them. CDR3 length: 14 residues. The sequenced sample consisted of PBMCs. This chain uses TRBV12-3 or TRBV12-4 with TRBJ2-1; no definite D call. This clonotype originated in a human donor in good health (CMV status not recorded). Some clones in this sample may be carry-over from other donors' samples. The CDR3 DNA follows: TGTGCCAGCAGTTTAGCTAGCTCCCTCAATGAGCAGTTCTTC. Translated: CASSLASSLNEQFF.